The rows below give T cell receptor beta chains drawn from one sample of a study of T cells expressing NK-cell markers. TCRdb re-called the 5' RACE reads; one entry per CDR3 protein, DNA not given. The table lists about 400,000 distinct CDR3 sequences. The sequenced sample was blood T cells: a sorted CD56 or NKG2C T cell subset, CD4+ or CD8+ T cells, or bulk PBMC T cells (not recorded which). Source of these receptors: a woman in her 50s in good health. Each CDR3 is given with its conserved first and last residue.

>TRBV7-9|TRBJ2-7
CASSSGTSGSDEQYF
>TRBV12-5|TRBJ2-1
CASGFRGRGLAGGYEQFF
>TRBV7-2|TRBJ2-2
CASSLEGWGTGELFF
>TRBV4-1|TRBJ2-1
CASTSSDAYNEQFF
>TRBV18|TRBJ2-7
CASSPDTSSYEQYF
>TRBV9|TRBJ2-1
CASSVSGTRGSEQFF
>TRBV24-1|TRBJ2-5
CATSKGKETQYF
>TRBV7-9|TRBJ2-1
CASSPGLAGVTYNEQFF
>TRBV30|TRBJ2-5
CAWRNRGRETQYF
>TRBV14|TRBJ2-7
CASSQAGRRNEQYF
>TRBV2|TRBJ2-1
CASSTGRIYNEQFF
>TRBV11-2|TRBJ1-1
CASSLNPGVNTEAFF
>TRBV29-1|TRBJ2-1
CSAGTGGTNEQFF
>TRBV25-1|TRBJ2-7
CASSGDRGSSYEQYF
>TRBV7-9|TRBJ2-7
CASSFWEGAYEQYF
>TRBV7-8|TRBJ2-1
CASSLPQGYNEQFF
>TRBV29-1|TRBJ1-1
CSMTLGHVNTEAFF
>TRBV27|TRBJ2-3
CASSRTGGAADTQYF
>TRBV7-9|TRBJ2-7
CASSNKDSYEQYF
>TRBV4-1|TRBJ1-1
CASSQDLDTEAFF
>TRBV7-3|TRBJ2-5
CASSLSGGEEETQYF
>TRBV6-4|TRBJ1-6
CASSAESYNSPLHF
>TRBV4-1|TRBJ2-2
CASSPRRLAGAGNTGELFF
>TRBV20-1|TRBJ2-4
CSARRTENIQYF
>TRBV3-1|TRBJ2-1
CASSPRGLAGNEQFF
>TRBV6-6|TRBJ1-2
CASSYTEARYGYTF
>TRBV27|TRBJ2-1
CASSRLAGTQSYNEQFF
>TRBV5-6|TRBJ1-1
CASSSLHITGGWNTEAFF
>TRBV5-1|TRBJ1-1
CASSLAAQKDEAFF
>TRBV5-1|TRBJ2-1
CASSSPRAGGDNEQFF
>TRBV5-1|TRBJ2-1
CASSLRLRGNEQFF
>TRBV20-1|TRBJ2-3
CSATLSGYTDTQYF